The T cell receptor (beta chain) described here comes from a study of T cells in Graves' hyperthyroidism and ophthalmopathy. Inclusion characteristics of ophthalmopathy patients comprised a Clinical Activity Score of at least 3, a NOSPECS grade of at least 4, and duration under 3 months. Lactation, pregnancy, other autoimmune disease or uncontrolled infection excluded patients. There are 12 residues in the CDR3. V shed 3 bases and J shed 4 bases, with 6 bases lying between them. From germline, CDR1 is WSHSY and CDR2 SAAADI. Study conclusions and caveats: For ophthalmopathy, model prediction preceded onset by a median 6.5 months. Most thyroid clonotypes expanded above 0.001 appeared in blood too.

This clonotype occurred a few times. The antigen remains unidentified. From RNA transcripts, TCR beta CDR3 regions were amplified. The HTBI primer set served for first-round RT-PCR of the TCR CDR3. In TCRdb, the multiplex PCR reads were re-called with MiXCR into one record per CDR3 protein. The sample has roughly 350,000 distinct CDR3 sequences, roughly 13% seen once; the top ten hold roughly 35%. The V and J genes are TRBV10-2 and TRBJ2-5; D call uncertain. Source material: blood. The TCR comes from a woman in her thirties or forties with Graves' ophthalmopathy. In DNA form, the CDR3 reads TGCGCCAGCAGTGATTTAACAGAGACCCAGTACTTC. Protein: CASSDLTETQYF.